Each of the 18 T cell receptor beta chains below was sequenced from the same sample in a study of blood T cell repertoires in COVID-19. Profiled with immunoSEQ multiplex PCR; TCRdb holds only in-frame clones, not every one. The sample consists of about 97,000 clones, 92% of them appearing once. The sequencing input was peripheral blood. The receptors here all came from a woman aged 45 to 65 with COVID-19, enrolled during active disease.

This clone was counted only a few times. The rearrangement links TRBV5-1 to TRBJ1-1, with 8 nucleotides matching TRBD1. Germline V gene lookup returns CDR1 SGHRS and CDR2 YFSETQ. The CDR3 is 14 residues long. The V gene end was trimmed by 4 bases and the J gene end by 2 bases; junction bases not matched to a gene: 4. The CDR3 loop is CASSPTGDNTEAFF. DNA for the CDR3: TGCGCCAGCAGCCCGACAGGGGATAACACTGAAGCTTTCTTT.

The chain carries TRBV9 and TRBJ2-3; the match to TRBD2 covers 9 bases. CDR3 length equals 16 residues. V lost 4 bases, J lost 0 bases, and 6 bases stayed unmatched. Per germline, CDR1 SGDLS and CDR2 YYNGEE. CDR3 coding DNA: TGTGCCAGCAGCCCGCGGGGGGGTACTAGCACAGATACGCAGTATTTT. Translated: CASSPRGGTSTDTQYF.

As to this clone: An end of the junction does not agree with germline; a read error may underlie this. The rearrangement links TRBV5-5 to TRBJ1-2, with a tentative D call TRBD1 (6 bases). The CDR3 has 14 residues. Germline V lookup: CDR1 SGHKS, CDR2 YYEKEE (reference sequence). The CDR3 here is CASSLDRANYGYTF. DNA of the CDR3: TGTGCCAGCAGTTTGGACAGAGCTAACTATGGCTACACCTTC.

This clone was detected only once. The chain has TRBV30 and TRBJ1-1; D perhaps matches TRBD1 (6 bases). CDR1 and CDR2 from the germline V gene are GTSNPN and SVGIG (reference sequence). Trimming cost V 1 base and J 2 bases, with 11 bases left between them. The CDR3 consists of 14 residues. The CDR3 protein is CAWSGQVPNTEAFF. DNA for the CDR3: TGTGCCTGGAGTGGACAGGTTCCCAACACTGAAGCTTTCTTT.

V usage is TRBV29-1 and J usage is TRBJ2-1, with TRBD2 matching 8 bases. Germline V gene data show CDR1 as SQVTM and CDR2 as ANQGSEA. The CDR3 loop spans 15 amino acids. With V trimmed by 4 bases and J by 1 base, 6 bases remained unmatched. CDR3 amino acids: CSVGGGGLSYNEQFF. CDR3 nucleotides: TGCAGCGTTGGAGGCGGGGGGCTTTCCTACAATGAGCAGTTCTTC.

The chain carries TRBV10-3 and TRBJ1-1; D not resolved. V lost 2 bases and J lost 1, with 8 bases in between. The CDR3 contains 14 residues. The germline V gene has CDR1 ENHRY and CDR2 SYGVKD. CDR3 amino acids: CAISETVGNTEAFF. The CDR3 DNA sequence: TGTGCCATCAGTGAGACAGTGGGGAACACTGAAGCTTTCTTT.

The chain is built from TRBV2 and TRBJ2-3; 8 nucleotides line up with TRBD2. The V gene end was trimmed by 6 bases and the J gene end by 4 bases; junction bases not matched to a gene: 6. The CDR3 runs to 14 residues. Germline CDR1 and CDR2: SNHLY and FYNNEI. The CDR3 DNA reads TGTGCCAGCAGGAGGACTAGCCTAGCAGATACGCAGTATTTT. It yields the protein CASRRTSLADTQYF.

The chain links TRBV28 to TRBJ2-3; TRBD1 agrees at 10 bases. The V and J ends lost 5 bases and 3 bases, in that order; junction bases with no gene match: 5. Germline V gene data show CDR1 as MDHEN and CDR2 as SYDVKM. The CDR3 sequence is 15 residues long. This chain's CDR3 is CASSTWDRGTDTQYF. For the CDR3, the DNA is TGTGCCAGCAGTACCTGGGACAGGGGAACAGATACGCAGTATTTT.

This clone was recorded once. The chain couples TRBV14 to TRBJ2-3; D unclear. The V gene's germline CDR1 is SGHDN and CDR2 FVKESK. Trimming took off 0 bases at V and 6 bases at J, with 10 bases between the two ends. This CDR3 is built from 14 residues. CDR3 residues: CASSQELYPDTQYF. CDR3 DNA: TGTGCCAGCAGCCAAGAACTATACCCCGATACGCAGTATTTT.

The chain links TRBV10-1 to TRBJ2-1, with 10 nucleotides matching TRBD1. The CDR3 totals 17 residues. Germline loops: CDR1 WNHNN, CDR2 SYGVQD (reference sequence). V dropped 2 bases and J dropped 4; count of bases not matched to a gene: 8. The CDR3 loop reads CASSEGRQGARYNEQFF. The CDR3 DNA follows: TGCGCCAGCAGTGAGGGGAGACAGGGGGCGCGGTACAATGAGCAGTTCTTC.

The chain has TRBV5-1 and TRBJ1-2; unclear D gene. The V gene lost 0 bases and the J gene lost 4 bases, with 7 bases spanning the gap. This CDR3 region has 13 residues. Germline loops: CDR1 SGHRS, CDR2 YFSETQ. CDR3 coding DNA: TGCGCCAGCAGCTTGGGGGGAGTCTATGGCTACACCTTC. Translation gives CASSLGGVYGYTF.

This chain connects TRBV5-1 to TRBJ1-5; D is undetermined. The CDR3 runs 14 residues. The V gene lost 4 bases and the J gene lost 4 bases, with 12 bases spanning the gap. Germline CDR1 and CDR2: SGHRS and YFSETQ. CDR3 coding DNA: TGCGCCAGCAGCATAGACGGGATTAATCAGCCCCAGCATTTT. This translates into CASSIDGINQPQHF.

The V gene is TRBV24-1, the J gene TRBJ2-1; 11 bases map to TRBD2. Germline V gene sequence: CDR1 KGHDR, CDR2 SFDVKD. The CDR3 sequence is 20 residues long. J lost 4 bases, V lost 1 base, and 14 bases had no gene match. CDR3 coding DNA: TGTGCCACCAGTGATTTACCGCTGCGCGGGACTAGCGGACGATACAATGAGCAGTTCTTC. Translating it yields CATSDLPLRGTSGRYNEQFF.

The chain has TRBV7-8 and TRBJ2-7, with D perhaps TRBD1 (5 bases). V was shortened by 6 bases and J by 1 base, with 13 bases between the two germline ends. The CDR3 loop spans 14 amino acids. Looked up from germline, CDR1 is SGHVS and CDR2 is FQNEAQ. The CDR3 coding sequence is TGTGCCAGCAGGAGCTTCAGGGTTTCCTACGAGCAGTACGTC. This sequence encodes CASRSFRVSYEQYV.

This chain joins TRBV10-3 and TRBJ1-5, with D maybe TRBD1 (5 bases). Germline V gene lookup returns CDR1 ENHRY and CDR2 SYGVKD. The germline V and J ends were trimmed by 5 bases and 1 base, with 9 bases remaining between them. This CDR3 comprises 14 residues. In nucleotides, the CDR3 is TGTGCCATCAGTCAGGGAGGGAGCAATCAGCCCCAGCATTTT. Amino acids: CAISQGGSNQPQHF.

The rearrangement joins TRBV10-2 to TRBJ1-1, with D tentatively TRBD1 (6 bases). CDR3 length equals 17 residues. Germline V gene sequence: CDR1 WSHSY, CDR2 SAAADI. V shed 0 bases and J shed 1 base, with 15 bases lying between them. CDR3 amino acids: CASSESRGGGRNTEAFF. Written as DNA, the CDR3 is TGCGCCAGCAGTGAGTCGAGAGGGGGTGGGAGGAACACTGAAGCTTTCTTT.

CDR3 sequence: CAWSPGLMRLVYGYTF. The DNA for the CDR3 is TGTGCCTGGAGTCCCGGGTTGATGCGCTTGGTGTATGGCTACACCTTC. The chain uses TRBV30 and TRBJ1-2; D remains unclear. V lost 2 bases to trimming and J lost 5 bases, with 21 bases between them. The germline gives CDR1 GTSNPN, CDR2 SVGIG (reference sequence). This CDR3 is 16 amino acids long.

This chain connects TRBV28 to TRBJ2-4; 10 bases line up with TRBD1. V dropped 3 bases and J dropped 6; count of bases not matched to a gene: 5. This CDR3 is 15 amino acids long. Per germline, CDR1 MDHEN and CDR2 SYDVKM. The CDR3 is CASSLTGGGRNIQYF. CDR3 nucleotide sequence: TGTGCCAGCAGTTTGACAGGGGGCGGGAGAAACATTCAGTACTTC.